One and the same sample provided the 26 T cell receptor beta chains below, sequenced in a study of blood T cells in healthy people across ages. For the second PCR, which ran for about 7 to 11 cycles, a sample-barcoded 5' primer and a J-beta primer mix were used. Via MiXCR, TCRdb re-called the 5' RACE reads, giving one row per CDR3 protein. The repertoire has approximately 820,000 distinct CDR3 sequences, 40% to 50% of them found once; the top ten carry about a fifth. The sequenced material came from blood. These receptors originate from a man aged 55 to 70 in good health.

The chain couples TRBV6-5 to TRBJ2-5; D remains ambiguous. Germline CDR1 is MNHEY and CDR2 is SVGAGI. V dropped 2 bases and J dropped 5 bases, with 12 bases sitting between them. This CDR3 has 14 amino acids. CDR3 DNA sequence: TGTGCCAGCAGTTACACTGGATGGCTGGAGACCCAGTACTTC. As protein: CASSYTGWLETQYF.

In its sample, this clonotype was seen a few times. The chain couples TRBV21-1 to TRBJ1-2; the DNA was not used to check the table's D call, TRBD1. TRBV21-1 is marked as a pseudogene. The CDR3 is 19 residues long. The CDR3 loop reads CASSKLIAEPGHPNYGYTF. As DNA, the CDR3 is TGTGCCAGCAGCAAACTCATTGCCGAACCGGGACATCCTAACTATGGCTACACCTTC.

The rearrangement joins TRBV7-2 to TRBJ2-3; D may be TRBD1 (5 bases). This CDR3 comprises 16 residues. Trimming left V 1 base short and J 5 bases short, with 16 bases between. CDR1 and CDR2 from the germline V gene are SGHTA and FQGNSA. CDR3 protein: CASSLVPARVGDTQYF. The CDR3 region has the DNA TGTGCCAGCAGCTTAGTGCCCGCCAGGGTCGGAGATACGCAGTATTTT.

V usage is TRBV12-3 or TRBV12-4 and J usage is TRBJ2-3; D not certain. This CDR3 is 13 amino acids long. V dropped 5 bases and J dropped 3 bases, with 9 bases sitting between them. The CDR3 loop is CASSPRATDTQYF. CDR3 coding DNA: TGTGCCAGCAGTCCCCGTGCGACAGATACGCAGTATTTT.

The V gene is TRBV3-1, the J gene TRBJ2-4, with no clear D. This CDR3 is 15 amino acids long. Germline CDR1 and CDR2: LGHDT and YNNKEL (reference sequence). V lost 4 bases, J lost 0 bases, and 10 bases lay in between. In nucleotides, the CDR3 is TGTGCCAGCAGCCGCACGACACTAGCCAAAAACATTCAGTACTTC. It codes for CASSRTTLAKNIQYF.

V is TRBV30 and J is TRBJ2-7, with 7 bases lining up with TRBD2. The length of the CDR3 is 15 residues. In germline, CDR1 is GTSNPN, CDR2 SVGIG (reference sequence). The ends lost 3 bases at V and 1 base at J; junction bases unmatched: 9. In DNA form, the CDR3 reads TGTGCCTGGAGAGCGGGGCCACTCAGGTCCTACGAGCAGTACTTC. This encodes CAWRAGPLRSYEQYF.

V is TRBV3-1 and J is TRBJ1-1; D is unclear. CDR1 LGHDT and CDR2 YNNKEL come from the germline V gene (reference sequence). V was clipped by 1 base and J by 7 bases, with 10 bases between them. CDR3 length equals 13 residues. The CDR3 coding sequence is TGTGCCAGCAGCCAAGTAGGGCGTGGTGAAGCTTTCTTT. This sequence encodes CASSQVGRGEAFF.

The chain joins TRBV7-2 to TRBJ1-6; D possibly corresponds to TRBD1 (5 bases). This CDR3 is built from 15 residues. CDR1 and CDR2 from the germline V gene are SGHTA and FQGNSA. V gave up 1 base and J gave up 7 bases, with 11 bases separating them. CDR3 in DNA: TGTGCCAGCAGCTTAGGGCAGGGTGTAAATTCACCCCTCCACTTT. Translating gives CASSLGQGVNSPLHF. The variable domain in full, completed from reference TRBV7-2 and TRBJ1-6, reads GAGVSQSPSNKVTEKGKDVELRCDPISGHTALYWYRQSLGQGLEFLIYFQGNSAPDKSGLPSDRFSAERTGGSVSTLTIQRTQQEDSAVYLCASSLGQGVNSPLHFGNGTRLTVT.

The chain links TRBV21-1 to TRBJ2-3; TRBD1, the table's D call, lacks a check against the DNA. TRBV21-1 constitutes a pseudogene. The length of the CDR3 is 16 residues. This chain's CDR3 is CASSKGGTGDADTQYF. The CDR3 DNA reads TGTGCCAGCAGCAAAGGGGGGACAGGGGACGCAGATACGCAGTATTTT.

This CDR3 reads CASSPRDRQNYGYTF. The CDR3 DNA reads as TGTGCCAGCAGCCCCAGGGACAGACAAAACTATGGCTACACCTTC. V gene TRBV3-1 combines with J gene TRBJ1-2, with 7 bases fitting TRBD1. CDR1 and CDR2 (germline): LGHDT, YNNKEL (reference sequence). V shed 4 bases and J 2 bases; nucleotides not matched to a gene: 7. The CDR3 covers 15 residues.

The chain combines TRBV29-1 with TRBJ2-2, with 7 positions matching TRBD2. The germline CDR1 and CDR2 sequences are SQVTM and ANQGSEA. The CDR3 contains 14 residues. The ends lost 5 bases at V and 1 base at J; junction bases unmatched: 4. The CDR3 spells CSVRERGNTGELFF. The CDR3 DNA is TGCAGCGTTAGGGAGCGGGGGAACACCGGGGAGCTGTTTTTT.

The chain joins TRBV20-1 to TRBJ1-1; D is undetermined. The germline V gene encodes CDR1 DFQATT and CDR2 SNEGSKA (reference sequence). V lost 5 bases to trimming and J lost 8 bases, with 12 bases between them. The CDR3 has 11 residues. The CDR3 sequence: CSAAQSIEAFF. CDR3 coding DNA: TGCAGTGCTGCCCAGTCAATCGAAGCTTTCTTT.

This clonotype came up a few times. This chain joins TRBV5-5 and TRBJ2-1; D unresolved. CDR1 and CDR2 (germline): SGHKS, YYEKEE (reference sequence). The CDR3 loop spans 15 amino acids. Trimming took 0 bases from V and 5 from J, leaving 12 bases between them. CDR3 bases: TGTGCCAGCAGCTTGGTGGCAGTACCTGACAATGAGCAGTTCTTC. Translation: CASSLVAVPDNEQFF.

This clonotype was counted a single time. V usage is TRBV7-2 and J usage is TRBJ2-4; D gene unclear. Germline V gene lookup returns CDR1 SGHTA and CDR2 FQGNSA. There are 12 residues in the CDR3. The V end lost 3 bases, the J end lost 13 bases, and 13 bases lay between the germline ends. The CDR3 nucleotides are TGTGCCAGCAGCTTTTTGGGCCCCGGGCAGTACTTC. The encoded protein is CASSFLGPGQYF. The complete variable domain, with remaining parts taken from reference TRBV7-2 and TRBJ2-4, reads GAGVSQSPSNKVTEKGKDVELRCDPISGHTALYWYRQSLGQGLEFLIYFQGNSAPDKSGLPSDRFSAERTGGSVSTLTIQRTQQEDSAVYLCASSFLGPGQYFGAGTRLSVL.

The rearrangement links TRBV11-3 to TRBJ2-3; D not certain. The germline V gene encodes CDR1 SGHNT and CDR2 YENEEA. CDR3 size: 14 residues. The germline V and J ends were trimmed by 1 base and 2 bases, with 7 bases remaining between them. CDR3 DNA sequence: TGTGCCAGCAGCTTAGCTTCCCACACAGATACGCAGTATTTT. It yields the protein CASSLASHTDTQYF.

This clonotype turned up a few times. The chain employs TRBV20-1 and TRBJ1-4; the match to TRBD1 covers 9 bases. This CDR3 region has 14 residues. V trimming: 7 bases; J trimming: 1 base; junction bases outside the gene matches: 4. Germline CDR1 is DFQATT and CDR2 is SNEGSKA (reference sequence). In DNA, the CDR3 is TGCAGTGTTGGACAGGGGATAACTAATGAAAAACTGTTTTTT. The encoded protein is CSVGQGITNEKLFF.

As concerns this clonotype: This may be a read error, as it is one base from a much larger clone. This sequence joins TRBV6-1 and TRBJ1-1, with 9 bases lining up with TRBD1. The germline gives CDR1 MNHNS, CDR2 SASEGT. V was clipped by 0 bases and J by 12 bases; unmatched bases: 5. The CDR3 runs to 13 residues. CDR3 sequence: CASSEAWTGVTFF. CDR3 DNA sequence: TGTGCCAGCAGTGAAGCATGGACAGGGGTAACTTTCTTT.

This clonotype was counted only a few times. CDR3: CASSLNRGVSYEQYF. The CDR3 DNA is TGTGCCAGCAGTTTAAATCGAGGGGTTAGTTACGAGCAGTACTTC. The chain has TRBV12-3 or TRBV12-4 and TRBJ2-7; D is tentatively TRBD1 or TRBD2 (5 bases each). The CDR3 loop spans 15 amino acids. The V end lost 2 bases, the J end lost 4 bases, and 15 bases lay between the germline ends.

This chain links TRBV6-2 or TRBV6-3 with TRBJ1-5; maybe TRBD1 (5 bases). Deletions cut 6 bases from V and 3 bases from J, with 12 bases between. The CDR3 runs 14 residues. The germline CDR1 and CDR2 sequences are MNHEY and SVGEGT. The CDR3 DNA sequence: TGTGCCAGCAGCCACCTAGGGGTCAATCAGCCCCAGCATTTT. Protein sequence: CASSHLGVNQPQHF.

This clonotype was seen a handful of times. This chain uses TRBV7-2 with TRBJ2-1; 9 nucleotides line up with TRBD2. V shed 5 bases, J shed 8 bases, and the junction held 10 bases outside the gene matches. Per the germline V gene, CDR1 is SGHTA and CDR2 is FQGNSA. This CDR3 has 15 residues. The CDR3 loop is CASSPRVSGGYEQFF. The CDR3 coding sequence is TGTGCCAGCAGCCCAAGGGTTAGCGGGGGTTATGAGCAGTTCTTC.

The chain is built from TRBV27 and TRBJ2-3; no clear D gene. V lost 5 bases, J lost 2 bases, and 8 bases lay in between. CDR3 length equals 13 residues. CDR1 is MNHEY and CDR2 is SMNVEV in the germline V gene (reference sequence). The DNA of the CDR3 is TGTGCCAGCAGTCCTACTCTCACAGATACGCAGTATTTT. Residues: CASSPTLTDTQYF.

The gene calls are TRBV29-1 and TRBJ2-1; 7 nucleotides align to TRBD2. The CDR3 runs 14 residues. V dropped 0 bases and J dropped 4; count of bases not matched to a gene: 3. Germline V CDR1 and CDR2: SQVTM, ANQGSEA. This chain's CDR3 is CSVEDGGLYNEQFF. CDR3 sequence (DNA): TGCAGCGTTGAAGACGGGGGGTTGTACAATGAGCAGTTCTTC.

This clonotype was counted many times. The CDR3 reads CASSQLGLLRGDTYEQYF. The CDR3 DNA reads TGCGCCAGCAGCCAACTAGGCCTATTGCGGGGCGATACCTACGAGCAGTACTTC. The chain combines TRBV4-1 with TRBJ2-7; D might be TRBD2 (6 bases). The ends were cut back, 2 bases at V and 2 bases at J, with 22 bases in the middle. CDR1 and CDR2 from the germline V gene are MGHRA and YSYEKL. The CDR3 loop spans 18 amino acids.

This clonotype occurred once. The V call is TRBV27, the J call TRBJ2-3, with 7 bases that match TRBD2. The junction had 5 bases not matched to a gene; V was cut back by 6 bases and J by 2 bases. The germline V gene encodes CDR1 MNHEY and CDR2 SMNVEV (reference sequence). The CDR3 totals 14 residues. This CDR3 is CASSRDYHTDTQYF. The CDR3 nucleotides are TGTGCCAGCAGCCGGGACTACCACACAGATACGCAGTATTTT.

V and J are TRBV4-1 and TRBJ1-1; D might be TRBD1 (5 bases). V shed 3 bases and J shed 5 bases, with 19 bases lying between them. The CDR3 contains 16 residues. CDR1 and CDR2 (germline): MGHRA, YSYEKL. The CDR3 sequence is CASSHRVTGLRTEAFF. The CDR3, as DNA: TGCGCCAGCAGCCACCGCGTTACAGGACTTCGGACTGAAGCTTTCTTT.

The CDR3 region is CASGSGNGQANYGYTF. DNA of the CDR3: TGTGCTAGTGGCTCGGGAAACGGGCAGGCAAACTATGGCTACACCTTC. This sequence joins TRBV12-5 and TRBJ1-2; the D is unclear. Per germline, CDR1 LGHNT and CDR2 FRNRAP. The V gene lost 6 bases and the J gene lost 2 bases, with 19 bases spanning the gap. The CDR3 extends over 16 amino acids.